These T cell receptor beta chains were read from a single sample in a study of cytomegalovirus exposure and HLA in healthy donors. TCRdb keeps only in-frame clones here, not all; method: immunoSEQ multiplex PCR. This table has about 120,000 clones, around 81% appearing once. The specimen sequenced was PBMCs. These receptors were taken from a woman aged 40 to 55 in good health and CMV-seronegative. Both conserved end residues are trimmed from each CDR3. A D gene is named only where the DNA matches it firmly.

v_call d_call cdr3_aa
TRBV27 TRBD1 ASSSPPWTGVGTGELF
TRBV11-2 TRBD2 ASSLREAGAPNEQF
TRBV19 TRBD1 ASSIPGQGRTEAF
TRBV19 - ASSTSYGYT
TRBV6-5 TRBD1 ASSSDRGSNQPQH
TRBV27 TRBD1 AIGQGALTDTQY
TRBV27 - ASSLSAGNKQY
TRBV5-1 - ASSGPGTLKGQY
TRBV7-9 - ASSPAWLRGTQY
TRBV2 TRBD2 ASSDDGRGSDEQF
TRBV14 - ASSQSKGATYGYT